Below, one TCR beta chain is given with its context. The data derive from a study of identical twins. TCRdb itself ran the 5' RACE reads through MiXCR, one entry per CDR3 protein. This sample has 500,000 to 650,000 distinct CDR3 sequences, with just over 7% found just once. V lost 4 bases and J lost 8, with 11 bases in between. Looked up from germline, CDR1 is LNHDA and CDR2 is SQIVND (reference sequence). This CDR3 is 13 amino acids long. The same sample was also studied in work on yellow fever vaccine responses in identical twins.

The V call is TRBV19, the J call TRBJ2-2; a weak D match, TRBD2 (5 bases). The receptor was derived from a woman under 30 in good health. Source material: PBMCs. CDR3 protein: CASSTSSLGELFF. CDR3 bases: TGTGCCAGTAGTACCTCTAGCCTGGGGGAGCTGTTTTTT.